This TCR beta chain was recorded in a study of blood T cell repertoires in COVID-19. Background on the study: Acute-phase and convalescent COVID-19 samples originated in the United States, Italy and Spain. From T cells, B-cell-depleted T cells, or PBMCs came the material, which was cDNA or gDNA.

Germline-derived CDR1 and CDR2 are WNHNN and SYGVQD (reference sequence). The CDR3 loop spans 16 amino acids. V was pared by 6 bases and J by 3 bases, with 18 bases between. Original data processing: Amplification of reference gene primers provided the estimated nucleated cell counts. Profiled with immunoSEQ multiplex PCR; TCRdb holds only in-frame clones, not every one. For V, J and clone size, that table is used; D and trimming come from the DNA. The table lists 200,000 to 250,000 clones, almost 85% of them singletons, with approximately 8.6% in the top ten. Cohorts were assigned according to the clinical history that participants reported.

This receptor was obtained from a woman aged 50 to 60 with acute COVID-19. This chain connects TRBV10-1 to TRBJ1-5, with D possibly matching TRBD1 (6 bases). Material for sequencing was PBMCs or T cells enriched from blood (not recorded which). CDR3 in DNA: TGCGCCAGCAGGGTGGGCCCAGACAGGATCAATCAGCCCCAGCATTTT. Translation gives CASRVGPDRINQPQHF.